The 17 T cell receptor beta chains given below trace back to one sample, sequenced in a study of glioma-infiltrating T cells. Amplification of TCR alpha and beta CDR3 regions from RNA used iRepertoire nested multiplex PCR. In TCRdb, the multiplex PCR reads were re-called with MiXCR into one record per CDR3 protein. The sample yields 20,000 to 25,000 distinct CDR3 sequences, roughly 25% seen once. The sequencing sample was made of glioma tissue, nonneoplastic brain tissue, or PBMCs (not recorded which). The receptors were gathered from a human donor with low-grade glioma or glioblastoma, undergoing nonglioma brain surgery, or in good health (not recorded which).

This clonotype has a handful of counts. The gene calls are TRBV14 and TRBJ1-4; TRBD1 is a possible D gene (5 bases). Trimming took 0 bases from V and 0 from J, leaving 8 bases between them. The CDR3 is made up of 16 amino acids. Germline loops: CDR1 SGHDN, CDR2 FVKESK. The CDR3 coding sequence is TGTGCCAGCAGCCAAGACCCCAGGGCAACTAATGAAAAACTGTTTTTT. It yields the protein CASSQDPRATNEKLFF.

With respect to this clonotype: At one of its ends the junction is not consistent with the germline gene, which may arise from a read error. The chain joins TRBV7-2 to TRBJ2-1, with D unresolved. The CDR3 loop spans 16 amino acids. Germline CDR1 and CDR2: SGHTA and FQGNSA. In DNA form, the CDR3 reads TGTGCCAGCATCTTACCGGCCCCGGAGAGAGGCAATGAGCAGTTCTTC. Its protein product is CASILPAPERGNEQFF.

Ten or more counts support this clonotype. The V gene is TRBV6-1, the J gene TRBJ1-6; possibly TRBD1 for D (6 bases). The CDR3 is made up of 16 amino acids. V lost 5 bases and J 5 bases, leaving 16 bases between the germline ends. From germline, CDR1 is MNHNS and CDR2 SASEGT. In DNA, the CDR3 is TGTGCCAGCAGTCGGACACGACAGGTTGATAATTCACCCCTCCACTTT. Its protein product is CASSRTRQVDNSPLHF.

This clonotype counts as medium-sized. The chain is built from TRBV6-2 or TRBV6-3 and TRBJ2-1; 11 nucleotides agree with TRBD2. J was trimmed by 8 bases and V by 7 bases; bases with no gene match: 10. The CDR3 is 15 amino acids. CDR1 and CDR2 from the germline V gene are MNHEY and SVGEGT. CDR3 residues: CASTEVAGGKHEQFF. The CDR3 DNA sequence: TGTGCCAGCACCGAAGTAGCGGGGGGGAAGCATGAGCAGTTCTTC.

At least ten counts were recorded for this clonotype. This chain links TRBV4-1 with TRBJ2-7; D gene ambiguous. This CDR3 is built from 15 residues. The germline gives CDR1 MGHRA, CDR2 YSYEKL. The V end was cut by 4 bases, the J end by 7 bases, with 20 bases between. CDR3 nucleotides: TGCGCCAGCAGCCCTACGACACTTCAGACCGGGGAGCAGTACTTC. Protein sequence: CASSPTTLQTGEQYF.

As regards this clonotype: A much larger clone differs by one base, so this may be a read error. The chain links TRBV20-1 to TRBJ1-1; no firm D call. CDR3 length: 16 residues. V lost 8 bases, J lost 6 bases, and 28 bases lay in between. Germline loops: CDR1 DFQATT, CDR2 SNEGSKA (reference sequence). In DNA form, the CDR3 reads TGCAGTTCATCCCCCCTGAGCTACCGGGGAGAAGCTGAAGCTTTCTTT. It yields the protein CSSSPLSYRGEAEAFF.

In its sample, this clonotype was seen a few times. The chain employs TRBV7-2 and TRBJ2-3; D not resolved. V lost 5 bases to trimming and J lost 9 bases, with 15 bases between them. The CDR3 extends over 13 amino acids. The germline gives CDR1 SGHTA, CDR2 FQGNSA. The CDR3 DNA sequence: TGTGCCAGCAGCCGGGCCATGACTTCGACGCAGTATTTT. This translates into CASSRAMTSTQYF.

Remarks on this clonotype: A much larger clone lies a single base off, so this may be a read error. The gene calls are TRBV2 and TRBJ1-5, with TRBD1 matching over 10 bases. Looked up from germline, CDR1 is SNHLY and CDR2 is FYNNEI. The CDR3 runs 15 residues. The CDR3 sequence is CASSDRTGGYHPQHF. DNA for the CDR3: TGTGCCAGCAGCGATCGGACAGGGGGGTATCATCCCCAGCATTTT.

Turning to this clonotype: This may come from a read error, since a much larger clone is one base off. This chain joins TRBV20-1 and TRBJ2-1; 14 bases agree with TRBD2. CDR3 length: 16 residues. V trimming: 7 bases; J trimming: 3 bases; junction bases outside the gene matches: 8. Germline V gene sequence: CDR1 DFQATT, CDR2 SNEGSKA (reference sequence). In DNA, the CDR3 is TGCAGTGATACCGGACTAGCGGGGGGATACTACAATGAGCAGTTCTTC. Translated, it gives CSDTGLAGGYYNEQFF.

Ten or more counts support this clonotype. CDR3 DNA sequence: TGTGCCAGCAGCTTCAGGGAGTATAATTCACCCCTCCACTTT. It yields the protein CASSFREYNSPLHF. V is TRBV7-9 and J is TRBJ1-6, with D perhaps TRBD1 (5 bases). V gave up 3 bases and J gave up 4 bases, with 7 bases separating them. Germline assignment: CDR1 SEHNR and CDR2 FQNEAQ (reference sequence). The CDR3 has 14 amino acids.

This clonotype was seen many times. CDR3 residues: CASSLEYGSYGNTIYF. DNA for the CDR3: TGTGCCAGCAGTTTAGAGTATGGATCCTATGGAAACACCATATATTTT. The V gene is TRBV28, the J gene TRBJ1-3; no clear D. Trimming cost V 2 bases and J 3 bases, with 14 bases left between them. The CDR3 is made up of 16 amino acids. The germline CDR1 and CDR2 sequences are MDHEN and SYDVKM. Using reference TRBV28 and TRBJ1-3 for the parts outside the CDR3, the full variable domain is DVKVTQSSRYLVKRTGEKVFLECVQDMDHENMFWYRQDPGLGLRLIYFSYDVKMKEKGDIPEGYSVSREKKERFSLILESASTNQTSMYLCASSLEYGSYGNTIYFGEGSWLTVV.

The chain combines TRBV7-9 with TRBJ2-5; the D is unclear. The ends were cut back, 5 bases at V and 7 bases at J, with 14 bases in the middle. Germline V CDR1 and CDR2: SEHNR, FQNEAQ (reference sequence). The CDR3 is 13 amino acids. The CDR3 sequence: CASSPARSGTQYF. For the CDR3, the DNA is TGTGCCAGCAGCCCCGCCCGGTCAGGGACCCAGTACTTC.

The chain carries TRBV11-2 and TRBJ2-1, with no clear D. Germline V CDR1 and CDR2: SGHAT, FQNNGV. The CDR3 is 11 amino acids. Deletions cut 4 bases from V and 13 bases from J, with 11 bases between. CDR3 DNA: TGTGCCAGCAGCTCGCAAATCCCCCAGTTCTTC. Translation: CASSSQIPQFF.

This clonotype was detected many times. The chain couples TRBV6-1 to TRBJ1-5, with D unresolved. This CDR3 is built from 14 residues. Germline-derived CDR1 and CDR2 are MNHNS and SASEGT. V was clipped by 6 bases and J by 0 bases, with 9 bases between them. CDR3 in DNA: TGTGCCAGCAGAGGATTTACTAGCAATCAGCCCCAGCATTTT. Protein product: CASRGFTSNQPQHF.

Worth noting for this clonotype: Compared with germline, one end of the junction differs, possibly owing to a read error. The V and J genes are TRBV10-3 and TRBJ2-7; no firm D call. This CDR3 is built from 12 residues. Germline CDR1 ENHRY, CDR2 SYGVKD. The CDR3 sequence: CASSEVSYEQYF. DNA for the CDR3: TGTGCCAGCAGTGAAGTCTCCTACGAGCAGTACTTC.

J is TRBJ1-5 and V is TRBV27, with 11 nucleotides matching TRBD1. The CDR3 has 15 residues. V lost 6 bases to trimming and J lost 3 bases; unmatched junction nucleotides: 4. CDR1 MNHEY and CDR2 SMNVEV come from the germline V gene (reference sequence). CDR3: CASRKDRGPNQPQHF. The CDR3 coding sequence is TGTGCCAGCAGGAAGGACAGGGGGCCCAATCAGCCCCAGCATTTT.

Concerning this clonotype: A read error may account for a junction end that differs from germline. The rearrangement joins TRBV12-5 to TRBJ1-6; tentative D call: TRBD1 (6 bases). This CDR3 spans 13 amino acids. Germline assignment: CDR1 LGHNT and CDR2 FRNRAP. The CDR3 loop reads CASGEQGSSPLNF. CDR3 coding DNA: TGTGCTAGTGGGGAACAGGGTAGTTCACCCCTCAACTTT.